This TCR beta chain was profiled in a study of T cell repertoires in cytomegalovirus infection. In the study overall: Public TCR beta signature analysis indicated the presence of both CMV infection and matching HLA type.

After removal of 3 bases from V and 7 bases from J, the junction contained 4 bases not matched to a gene. The germline gives CDR1 SGHTA, CDR2 FQGNSA. The CDR3 contains 14 residues. This clonotype was seen repeatedly, ten times or more. The antigen is undetermined. TCRdb reprocessed the reads with MiXCR, giving one entry per CDR3 protein. The sample contains 680,000 or so distinct CDR3 sequences, roughly a third of which appear only once. General study points: The cumulative frequency of public TCR beta families identified carriers of CMV plus the relevant HLA. In two of eight donors, the top clonotype was HLA-C-restricted CMV-specific.

The V and J genes are TRBV7-2 and TRBJ2-5; TRBD2 matches at 11 bases. This TCR was sampled from a human donor in good health (CMV status not recorded). Some clones in this sample may be carry-over from other donors' samples. Specimen: cultured PBMCs, collected from culture after CMV antigen stimulation. The CDR3 sequence: CASSFSGGALTQYF. CDR3 DNA: TGTGCCAGCAGCTTTAGCGGGGGGGCCCTGACCCAGTACTTC.